The clone carrying this T cell receptor beta chain showed up just once. The antigen remains unidentified. This sample is part of a study of cytomegalovirus exposure and HLA in healthy donors. Study findings and constraints: CMV serostatus was the only recorded immune exposure for donors. V- and J-gene trimming in TCR beta was tied to a missense DCLRE1C variant by an analysis performed later.

Healthy bone marrow donors supplied every sample. PCR employed 60 Vbeta and 13 Jbeta primers. Data came from immunoSEQ multiplex PCR; TCRdb stores just in-frame clones and leaves some out. The top ten hold about 3.3% of the sample, which has some 120,000 clones, about 80% seen once. V was cut by 4 bases and J by 8 bases, with 12 bases left in between. The CDR3 loop spans 13 amino acids. CDR1 is SGHRS and CDR2 is YFSETQ in the germline V gene. V and J are TRBV5-1 and TRBJ1-4; D is ambiguous. Sequencing was done on a sample of PBMCs. The TCR was taken from a male donor in good health and CMV-seronegative. DNA of the CDR3: TGCGCCAGCAGCATCCGGGAGCGAGAAAAACTGTTTTTT. Translating it yields CASSIREREKLFF. Full variable domain (remainder filled in from reference TRBV5-1 and TRBJ1-4): KAGVTQTPRYLIKTRGQQVTLSCSPISGHRSVSWYQQTPGQGLQFLFEYFSETQRNKGNFPGRFSGRQFSNSRSEMNVSTLELGDSALYLCASSIREREKLFFGSGTQLSVL.